Listed here is a single T cell receptor (beta chain). Antigen: not known. These data belong to a study of shared clonotypes between healthy human individuals. Study-wide points: Clonotype sharing among donors was thought likely to change with sequencing depth. Rarefaction curves obtained for sorted subsets showed sequencing incomplete despite large depth.

This was a deep-level run. Sequenced by immunoSEQ multiplex PCR; TCRdb stores in-frame clones only, minus some. The sample carries approximately 1.5 million clones, 95% to 99% recorded once. The length of the CDR3 is 17 residues. J was trimmed by 0 bases and V by 3 bases; bases with no gene match: 6. The germline V gene has CDR1 WNHNN and CDR2 SYGVQD (reference sequence). Division of CD4+ cells produced a CD45RA+ naive subset and a CD45RA-negative memory subset. The sequence was obtained from a man aged 30 to 39 in good health. This chain links TRBV10-1 with TRBJ2-3; TRBD2 matches 10 bases. The sample taken for sequencing was naive CD4+ T cells sorted from blood. Subset denoted: CD45RA+ positively selected. The CDR3, as DNA: TGCGCCAGCAGTGAAAGCGGGAGGGGATCTAGCACAGATACGCAGTATTTT. This codes for CASSESGRGSSTDTQYF.